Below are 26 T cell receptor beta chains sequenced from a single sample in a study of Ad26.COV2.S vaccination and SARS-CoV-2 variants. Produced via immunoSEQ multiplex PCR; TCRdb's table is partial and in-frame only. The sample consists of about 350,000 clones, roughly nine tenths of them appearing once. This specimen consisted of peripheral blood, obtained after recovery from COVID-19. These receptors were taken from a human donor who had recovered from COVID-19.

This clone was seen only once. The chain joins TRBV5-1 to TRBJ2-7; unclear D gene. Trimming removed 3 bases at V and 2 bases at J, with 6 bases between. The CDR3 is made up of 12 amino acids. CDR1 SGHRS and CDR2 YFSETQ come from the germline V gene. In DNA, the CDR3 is TGCGCCAGCAGCTCTGGGACCTACGAGCAGTACTTC. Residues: CASSSGTYEQYF.

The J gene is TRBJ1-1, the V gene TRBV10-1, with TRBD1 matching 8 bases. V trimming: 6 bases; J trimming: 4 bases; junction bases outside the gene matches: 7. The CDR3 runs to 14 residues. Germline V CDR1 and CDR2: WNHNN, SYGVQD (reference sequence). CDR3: CASRPGGAGTEAFF. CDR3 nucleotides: TGCGCCAGCAGACCAGGGGGCGCGGGCACTGAAGCTTTCTTT.

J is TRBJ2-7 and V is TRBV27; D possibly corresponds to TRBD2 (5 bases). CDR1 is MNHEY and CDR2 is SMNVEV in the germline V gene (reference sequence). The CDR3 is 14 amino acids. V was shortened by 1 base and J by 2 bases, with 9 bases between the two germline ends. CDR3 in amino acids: CASSLYSGTYEQYF. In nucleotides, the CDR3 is TGTGCCAGCAGTTTATATTCGGGGACCTACGAGCAGTACTTC.

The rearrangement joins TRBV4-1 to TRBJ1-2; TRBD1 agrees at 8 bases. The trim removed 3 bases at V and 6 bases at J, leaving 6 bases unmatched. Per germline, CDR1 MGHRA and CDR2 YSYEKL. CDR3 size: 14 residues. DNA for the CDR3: TGCGCCAGCAGCCATCCCCAGGGGGCTAATGGCTACACCTTC. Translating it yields CASSHPQGANGYTF.

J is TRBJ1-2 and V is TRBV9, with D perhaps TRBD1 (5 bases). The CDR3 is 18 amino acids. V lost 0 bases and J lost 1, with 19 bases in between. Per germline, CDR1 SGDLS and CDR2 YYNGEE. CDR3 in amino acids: CASSVGGPGRVLNYGYTF. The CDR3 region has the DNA TGTGCCAGCAGCGTAGGGGGACCGGGCAGGGTCCTTAACTATGGCTACACCTTC.

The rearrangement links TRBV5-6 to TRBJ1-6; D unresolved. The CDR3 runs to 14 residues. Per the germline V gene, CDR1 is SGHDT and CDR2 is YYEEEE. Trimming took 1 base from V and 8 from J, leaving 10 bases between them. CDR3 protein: CASSLMGIDSPLHF. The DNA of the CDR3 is TGTGCCAGCAGCTTGATGGGGATCGATTCACCCCTCCACTTT.

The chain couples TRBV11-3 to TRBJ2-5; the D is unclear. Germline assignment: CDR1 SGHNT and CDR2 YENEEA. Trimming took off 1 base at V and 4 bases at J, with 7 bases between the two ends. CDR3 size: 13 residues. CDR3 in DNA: TGTGCCAGCAGCTTAGTGGGTGGAGAGACCCAGTACTTC. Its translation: CASSLVGGETQYF.

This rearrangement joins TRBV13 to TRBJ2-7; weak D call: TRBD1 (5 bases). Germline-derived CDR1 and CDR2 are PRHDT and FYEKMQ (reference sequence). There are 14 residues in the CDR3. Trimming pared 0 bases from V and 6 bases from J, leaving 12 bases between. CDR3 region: CASSLGQGVGEQYF. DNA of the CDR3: TGTGCCAGCAGCTTAGGGCAGGGTGTGGGCGAGCAGTACTTC.

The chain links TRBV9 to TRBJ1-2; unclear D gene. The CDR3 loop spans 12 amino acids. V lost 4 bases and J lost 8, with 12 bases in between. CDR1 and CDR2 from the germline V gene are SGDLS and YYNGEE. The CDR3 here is CASSPGGYGYTF. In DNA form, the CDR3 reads TGTGCCAGCAGCCCGGGAGGGTACGGCTACACCTTC. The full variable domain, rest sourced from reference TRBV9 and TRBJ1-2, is DSGVTQTPKHLITATGQRVTLRCSPRSGDLSVYWYQQSLDQGLQFLIQYYNGEERAKGNILERFSAQQFPDLHSELNLSSLELGDSALYFCASSPGGYGYTFGSGTRLTVV.

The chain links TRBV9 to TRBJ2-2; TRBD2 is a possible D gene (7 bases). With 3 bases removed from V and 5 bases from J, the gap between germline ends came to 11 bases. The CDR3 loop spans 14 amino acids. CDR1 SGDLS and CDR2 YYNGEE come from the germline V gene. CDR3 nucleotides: TGTGCCAGCAGCGAGGGGGGGATAACCGGGGAGCTGTTTTTT. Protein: CASSEGGITGELFF.

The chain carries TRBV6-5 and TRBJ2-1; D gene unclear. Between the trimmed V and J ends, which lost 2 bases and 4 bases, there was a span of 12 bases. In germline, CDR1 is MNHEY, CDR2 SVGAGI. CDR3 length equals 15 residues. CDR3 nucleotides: TGTGCCAGCAGTTACACGCCGCGCGCTTACAATGAGCAGTTCTTC. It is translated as CASSYTPRAYNEQFF.

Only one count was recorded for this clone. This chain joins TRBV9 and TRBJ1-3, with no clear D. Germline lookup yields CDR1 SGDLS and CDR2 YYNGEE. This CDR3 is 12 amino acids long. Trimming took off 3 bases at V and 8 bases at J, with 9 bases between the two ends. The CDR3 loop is CASSGTGHTIYF. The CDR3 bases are TGTGCCAGCAGCGGGACTGGGCACACCATATATTTT.

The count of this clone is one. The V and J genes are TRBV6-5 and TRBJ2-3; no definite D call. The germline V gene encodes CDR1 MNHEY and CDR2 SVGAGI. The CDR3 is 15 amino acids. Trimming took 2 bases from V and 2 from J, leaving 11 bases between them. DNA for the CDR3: TGTGCCAGCAGTTACAAGGGAAGCGTCACAGATACGCAGTATTTT. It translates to CASSYKGSVTDTQYF.

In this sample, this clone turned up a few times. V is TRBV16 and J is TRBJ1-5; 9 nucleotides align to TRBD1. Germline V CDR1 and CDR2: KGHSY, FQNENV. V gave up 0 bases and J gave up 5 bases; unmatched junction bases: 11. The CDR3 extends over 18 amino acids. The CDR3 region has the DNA TGTGCCAGCAGCCAATCGGAACGGTGGACAGGGGTTTATCAGCCCCAGCATTTT. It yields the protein CASSQSERWTGVYQPQHF.

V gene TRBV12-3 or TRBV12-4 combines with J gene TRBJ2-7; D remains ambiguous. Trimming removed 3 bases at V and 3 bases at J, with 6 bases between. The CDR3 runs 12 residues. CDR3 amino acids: CASSFLIYEQYF. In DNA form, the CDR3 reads TGTGCCAGCAGTTTCCTCATCTACGAGCAGTACTTC.

In DNA form, the CDR3 reads TGTGCCAGCAGCGTAGGTCTGATCAATGAGCAGTTCTTC. It translates to CASSVGLINEQFF. This sequence joins TRBV9 and TRBJ2-1, with D hard to call. V shed 0 bases and J shed 6 bases, with 7 bases lying between them. The germline CDR1 and CDR2 sequences are SGDLS and YYNGEE. The CDR3 extends over 13 amino acids.

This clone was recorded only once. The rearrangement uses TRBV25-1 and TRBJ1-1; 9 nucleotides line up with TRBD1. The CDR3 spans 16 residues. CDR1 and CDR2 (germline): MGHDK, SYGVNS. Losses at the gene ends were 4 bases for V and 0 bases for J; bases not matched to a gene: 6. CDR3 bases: TGTGCCAGCAGTGGCGACAGGGGGTCGCTGAACACTGAAGCTTTCTTT. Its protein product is CASSGDRGSLNTEAFF.

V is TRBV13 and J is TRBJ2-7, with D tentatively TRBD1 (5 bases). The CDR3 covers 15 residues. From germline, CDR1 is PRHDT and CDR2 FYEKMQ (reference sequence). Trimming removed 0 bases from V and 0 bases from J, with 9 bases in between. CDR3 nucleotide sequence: TGTGCCAGCAGCTTAGGACAGGCCGTCTCCTACGAGCAGTACTTC. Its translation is CASSLGQAVSYEQYF.

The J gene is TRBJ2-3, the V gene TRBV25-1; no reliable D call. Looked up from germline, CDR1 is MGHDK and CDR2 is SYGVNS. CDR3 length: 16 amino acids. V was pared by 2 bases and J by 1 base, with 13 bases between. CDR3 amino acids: CASSEISSLGTDTQYF. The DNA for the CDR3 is TGTGCCAGCAGTGAAATAAGTTCCCTCGGCACAGATACGCAGTATTTT.

The CDR3 sequence: CATNLGTGRDTGELFF. For the CDR3, the DNA is TGTGCCACCAACCTCGGGACAGGGAGGGACACCGGGGAGCTGTTTTTT. The chain has TRBV15 and TRBJ2-2; 9 bases are a match to TRBD1. CDR1 is LNHNV and CDR2 is YYDKDF in the germline V gene (reference sequence). V trimming: 7 bases; J trimming: 3 bases; junction bases outside the gene matches: 9. The CDR3 sequence is 16 residues long.

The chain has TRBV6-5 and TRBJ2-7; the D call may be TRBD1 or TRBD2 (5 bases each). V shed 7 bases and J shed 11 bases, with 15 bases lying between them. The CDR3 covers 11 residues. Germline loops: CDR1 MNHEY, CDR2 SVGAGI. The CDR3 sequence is CASTRSGRKYF. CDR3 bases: TGTGCCAGCACACGTTCGGGACGCAAGTACTTC.

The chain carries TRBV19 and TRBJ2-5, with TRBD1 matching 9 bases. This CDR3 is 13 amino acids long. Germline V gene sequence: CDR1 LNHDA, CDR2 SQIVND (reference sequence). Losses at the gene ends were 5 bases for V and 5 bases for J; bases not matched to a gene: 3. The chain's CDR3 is CASSGTGFETQYF. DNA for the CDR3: TGTGCCAGTAGTGGGACAGGGTTCGAGACCCAGTACTTC.

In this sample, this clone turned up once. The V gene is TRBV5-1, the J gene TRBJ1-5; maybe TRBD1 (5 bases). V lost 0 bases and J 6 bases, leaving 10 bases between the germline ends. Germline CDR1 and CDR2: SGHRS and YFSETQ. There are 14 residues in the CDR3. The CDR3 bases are TGCGCCAGCAGCTTGGGGCAGCAGGGTCAGCCCCAGCATTTT. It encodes CASSLGQQGQPQHF.

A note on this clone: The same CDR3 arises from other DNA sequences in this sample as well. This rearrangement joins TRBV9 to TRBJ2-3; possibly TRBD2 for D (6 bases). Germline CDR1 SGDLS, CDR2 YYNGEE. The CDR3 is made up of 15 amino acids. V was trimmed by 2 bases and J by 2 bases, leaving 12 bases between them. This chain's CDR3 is CASSVAGTSTDTQYF. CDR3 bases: TGTGCCAGCAGCGTCGCGGGGACCTCCACAGATACGCAGTATTTT. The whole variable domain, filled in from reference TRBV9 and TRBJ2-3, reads DSGVTQTPKHLITATGQRVTLRCSPRSGDLSVYWYQQSLDQGLQFLIQYYNGEERAKGNILERFSAQQFPDLHSELNLSSLELGDSALYFCASSVAGTSTDTQYFGPGTRLTVL.

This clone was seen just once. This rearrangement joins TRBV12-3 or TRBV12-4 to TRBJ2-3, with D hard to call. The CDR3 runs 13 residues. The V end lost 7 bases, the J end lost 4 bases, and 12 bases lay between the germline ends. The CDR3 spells CASTPALADTQYF. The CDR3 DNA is TGTGCCAGCACCCCAGCTCTCGCAGATACGCAGTATTTT.

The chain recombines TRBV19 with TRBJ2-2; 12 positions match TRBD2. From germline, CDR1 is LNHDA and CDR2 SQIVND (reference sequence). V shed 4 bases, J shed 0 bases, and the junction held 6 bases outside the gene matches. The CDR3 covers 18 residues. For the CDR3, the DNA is TGTGCCAGTAGTAGCTCTGGACTAGCGGGGCCGAACACCGGGGAGCTGTTTTTT. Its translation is CASSSSGLAGPNTGELFF.